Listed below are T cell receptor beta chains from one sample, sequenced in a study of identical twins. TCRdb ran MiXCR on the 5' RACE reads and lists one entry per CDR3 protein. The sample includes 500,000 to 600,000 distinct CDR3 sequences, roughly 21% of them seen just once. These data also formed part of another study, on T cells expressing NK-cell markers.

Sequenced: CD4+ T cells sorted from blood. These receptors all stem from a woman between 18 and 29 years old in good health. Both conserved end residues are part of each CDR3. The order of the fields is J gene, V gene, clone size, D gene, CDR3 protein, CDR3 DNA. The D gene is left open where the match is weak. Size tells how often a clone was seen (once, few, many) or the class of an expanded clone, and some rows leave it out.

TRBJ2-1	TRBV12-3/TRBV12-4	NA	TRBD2	CASRGTSGSLEQFF	TGTGCCAGCAGAGGGACTAGCGGGAGTCTAGAGCAGTTCTTC
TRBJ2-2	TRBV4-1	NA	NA	CASSQDRSVTGELFF	TGCGCCAGCAGCCAAGATAGGTCCGTCACCGGGGAGCTGTTTTTT
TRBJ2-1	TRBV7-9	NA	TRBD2	CASSLVRRGAYNEQFF	TGTGCCAGCAGCTTAGTCCGGCGGGGGGCCTACAATGAGCAGTTCTTC
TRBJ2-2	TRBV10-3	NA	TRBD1	CAMSGTGYTGELFF	TGTGCCATGTCCGGGACAGGGTACACCGGGGAGCTGTTTTTT
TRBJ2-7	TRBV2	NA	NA	CASTGGSYEQYF	TGTGCCAGCACAGGGGGGTCCTACGAGCAGTACTTC
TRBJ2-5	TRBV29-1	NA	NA	CSVVLKETQYF	TGCAGCGTTGTCTTAAAGGAGACCCAGTACTTC
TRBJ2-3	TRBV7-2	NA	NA	CASSAFTTDTQYF	TGTGCCAGCAGCGCCTTTACCACAGATACGCAGTATTTT
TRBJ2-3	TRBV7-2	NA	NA	CASSHTSSADTQYF	TGTGCCAGCAGCCACACCTCTAGCGCAGATACGCAGTATTTT
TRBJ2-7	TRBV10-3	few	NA	CAISNLLSYEQYF	TGTGCCATCAGTAATCTCCTCTCCTACGAGCAGTACTTC
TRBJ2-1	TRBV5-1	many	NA	CASSLAIDQYSYNEQFF	TGCGCCAGCAGCTTGGCGATTGACCAATACTCCTACAATGAGCAGTTCTTC
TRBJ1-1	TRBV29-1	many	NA	CSVDLGLGYTEAFF	TGCAGCGTTGATTTGGGGTTGGGATACACTGAAGCTTTCTTT
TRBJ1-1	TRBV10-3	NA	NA	CAISEQEGEAFF	TGTGCCATCAGTGAACAAGAGGGGGAAGCTTTCTTT
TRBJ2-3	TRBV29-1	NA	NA	CSTSQGLGTDTQYF	TGCAGCACTTCTCAGGGCCTGGGCACAGATACGCAGTATTTT
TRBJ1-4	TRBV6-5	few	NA	CASSYSRGSGEKLFF	TGTGCCAGCAGTTACTCAAGAGGGTCAGGTGAAAAACTGTTTTTT
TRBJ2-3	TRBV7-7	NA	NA	CASSLGPLSDTQYF	TGTGCCAGCAGCTTAGGGCCCCTCTCTGATACGCAGTATTTT
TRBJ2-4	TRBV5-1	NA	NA	CASSLGSGENIQYF	TGCGCCAGCAGCTTGGGGAGCGGCGAAAACATTCAGTACTTC
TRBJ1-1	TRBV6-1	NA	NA	CASSGMVDTEAFF	TGTGCCAGCAGCGGTATGGTAGACACTGAAGCTTTCTTT
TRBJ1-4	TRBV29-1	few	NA	CSAPFGTTNEKLFF	TGCAGCGCTCCCTTTGGGACAACTAATGAAAAACTGTTTTTT
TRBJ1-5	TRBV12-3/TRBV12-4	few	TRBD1	CASSTGTGVSAQHF	TGTGCCAGCAGTACCGGGACAGGGGTATCAGCCCAGCATTTT
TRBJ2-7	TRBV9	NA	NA	CASSVGHPSYEQYF	TGTGCCAGCAGCGTAGGACATCCCTCCTACGAGCAGTACTTC
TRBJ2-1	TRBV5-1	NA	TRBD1	CASSQTGQGAGEQFF	TGCGCCAGCAGCCAGACGGGACAGGGGGCCGGGGAGCAGTTCTTC
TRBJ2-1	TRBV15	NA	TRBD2	CATSSALLAGDNEQFF	TGTGCCACCAGCAGCGCTTTACTAGCGGGGGACAATGAGCAGTTCTTC
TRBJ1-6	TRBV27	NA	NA	CASSFRGNSPLHF	TGTGCCAGCAGTTTCAGGGGAAATTCACCCCTCCACTTT
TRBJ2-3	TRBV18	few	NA	CASLQAGDTDTQYF	TGTGCCAGCTTACAGGCCGGGGACACAGATACGCAGTATTTT
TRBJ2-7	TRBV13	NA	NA	CASSLGSGYSHEQYF	TGTGCCAGCAGCTTAGGGTCAGGGTACTCCCACGAGCAGTACTTC
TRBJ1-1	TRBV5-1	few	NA	CASRGGPITGDNTEAFF	TGCGCCAGCAGAGGGGGACCAATTACAGGCGACAACACTGAAGCTTTCTTT
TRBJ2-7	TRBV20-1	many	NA	CSANDGHSTYEQYF	TGCAGTGCTAACGATGGACATTCAACCTACGAGCAGTACTTC
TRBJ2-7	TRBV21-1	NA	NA	CASSKDRPSSYEQYF	TGTGCCAGCAGCAAAGACCGGCCGAGCTCCTACGAGCAGTACTTC
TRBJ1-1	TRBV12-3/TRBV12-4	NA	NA	CASSQGGMNTEAFF	TGTGCCAGCAGTCAAGGGGGAATGAACACTGAAGCTTTCTTT
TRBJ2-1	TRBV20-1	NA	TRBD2	CSARVAGGRAGNEQFF	TGCAGTGCTAGAGTAGCGGGAGGCCGAGCGGGGAATGAGCAGTTCTTC
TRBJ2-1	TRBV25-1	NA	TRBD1	CASSRQPGQSSYNEQFF	TGTGCCAGCAGTCGGCAGCCGGGACAGAGCTCCTACAATGAGCAGTTCTTC
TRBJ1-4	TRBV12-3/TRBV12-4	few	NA	CASTARRFEKLFF	TGTGCCAGCACCGCGAGGAGGTTCGAAAAACTGTTTTTT
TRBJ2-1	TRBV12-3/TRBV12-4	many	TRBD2	CASSLAKLAGVWYEQFF	TGTGCCAGCAGTTTAGCGAAGCTAGCGGGAGTCTGGTATGAGCAGTTCTTC
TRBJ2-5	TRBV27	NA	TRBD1	CASISTGTGVTQYF	TGTGCCAGCATCTCAACCGGGACAGGGGTCACCCAGTACTTC
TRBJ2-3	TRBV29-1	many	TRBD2	CSVALGGAWDTQYF	TGCAGCGTTGCCCTCGGGGGGGCGTGGGATACGCAGTATTTT
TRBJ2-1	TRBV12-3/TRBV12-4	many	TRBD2	CASRIISGSISYNEQFF	TGTGCCAGCAGAATAATAAGCGGGAGCATCTCCTACAATGAGCAGTTCTTC
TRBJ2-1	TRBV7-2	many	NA	CASSLAFYNEQFF	TGTGCCAGCAGCTTAGCCTTTTACAATGAGCAGTTCTTC
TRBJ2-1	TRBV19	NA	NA	CASSRPNFEQFF	TGTGCCAGTAGTAGACCGAACTTTGAGCAGTTCTTC